This T cell receptor (beta chain) was sequenced for a study of OX40 agonist ivuxolimab in advanced cancers. Study-wide background: At doses from 0.01 to 10 mg/kg, patients were given intravenous ivuxolimab every 2 weeks. At roughly 83% male, the cohort had a mean age of 60 years, ranging from about 20 to 79. Participants could have had prior anti-PD-1, anti-PD-L1 or anti-CTLA-4 therapy, and around 40% had some.

At cycle 4 day 1, cycle 7 day 1, and baseline, blood was sampled. CDR3 length equals 15 residues. The V end was cut by 0 bases, the J end by 4 bases, with 13 bases between. CDR1 SGHRS and CDR2 YFSETQ come from the germline V gene. The repertoire was sequenced with immunoSEQ multiplex PCR; TCRdb's copy has only in-frame clones and lacks some. The profile shows 35,000 to 45,000 clones, over 80% of them singletons. This receptor was obtained from an adult with an advanced solid tumor such as melanoma, head and neck, liver or kidney cancer. The gene calls are TRBV5-1 and TRBJ1-1; no clear D gene. This specimen was CD4+ or CD8+ T cells sorted from blood, taken in a trial of the OX40 agonist ivuxolimab. The CDR3 reads CASSLDPGWSTEAFF. The CDR3 DNA sequence: TGCGCCAGCAGCTTGGACCCGGGCTGGAGCACTGAAGCTTTCTTT.